Listed below are T cell receptor beta chains from one sample, sequenced in a study of cytomegalovirus exposure and HLA in healthy donors. Data came from immunoSEQ multiplex PCR; TCRdb stores just in-frame clones and leaves some out. The table has roughly 80,000 clones, around 92% seen once; the top ten hold over 0.65%. Source material: PBMCs. The receptors were sampled from a man younger than 35 in good health and CMV-seronegative. The CDR3 runs from the conserved cysteine through the conserved F or W. D genes are given only for firm matches. Not all rows give a size; the values are once, few, many and, for expanded clones, a class.

once,TRBV9,TRBD1,TRBJ2-7,14,TGTGCCAGCGGCCCAGGGGGCGCGGTCCACGAGCAGTACTTC,CASGPGGAVHEQYF
once,TRBV19,NA,TRBJ1-2,14,TGTGCCAGTAGTCCCCAGGGTCCCGTTTATGGCTACACCTTC,CASSPQGPVYGYTF
NA,TRBV7-6,NA,TRBJ2-2,14,TGTGCCAGCAGCTTAGATCATTACACCGGGGAGCTGTTTTTT,CASSLDHYTGELFF
NA,TRBV7-8,NA,TRBJ1-5,13,TGTGCCAGCAGCTTGCAGGGAAATCAGCCCCAGCATTTT,CASSLQGNQPQHF
NA,TRBV18,TRBD2,TRBJ2-7,14,TGTGCCAGCTCACCACCAGCGGGACGATACGAGCAGTACTTC,CASSPPAGRYEQYF
NA,TRBV28,TRBD1,TRBJ1-4,15,TGTGCCAGCAGTTCATCGACAGGGGGTTTTGAAAAACTGTTTTTT,CASSSSTGGFEKLFF
NA,TRBV9,NA,TRBJ1-6,14,TGTGCCAGCAGCGTAGGGGGGGATAATTCACCCCTCCACTTT,CASSVGGDNSPLHF
once,TRBV7-2,NA,TRBJ2-1,15,TGTGCCAGCAGTTGGGGGGACTTCGCCTACAATGAGCAGTTCTTC,CASSWGDFAYNEQFF
NA,TRBV30,NA,TRBJ1-2,13,TGTGCCTGGAGTCAGGGGAGTTTCTATGGCTACACCTTC,CAWSQGSFYGYTF
NA,TRBV6-6,TRBD1,TRBJ2-7,15,TGTGCCAGCAGTAGCGGACAGGGACTCTTTCACGAGCAGTACTTC,CASSSGQGLFHEQYF
NA,TRBV25-1,NA,TRBJ2-5,13,TGTGCCAGCAGGGGCCAGGGTGAGGCAACCCAGTACTTC,CASRGQGEATQYF
once,TRBV4-1,TRBD1,TRBJ1-1,13,TGCGCCAGCAGCGGGACAGGGCGCACTGAAGCTTTCTTT,CASSGTGRTEAFF
NA,TRBV28,NA,TRBJ2-3,13,TGTGCCAGCAGTTTATGGTCTACAGATACGCAGTATTTT,CASSLWSTDTQYF
NA,TRBV7-2,TRBD2,TRBJ2-2,17,TGTGCCAGCAGCTCCTGGACTAGCGGGAGGAACACCGGGGAGCTGTTTTTT,CASSSWTSGRNTGELFF
NA,TRBV4-2,TRBD2,TRBJ2-7,15,TGTGCCAGCAGCCAACCAGGACTAGACTCCTACGAGCAGTACTTC,CASSQPGLDSYEQYF
NA,TRBV5-6,NA,TRBJ1-3,16,TGTGCCAGCAGCTTCCCCTGGGGCCTGGGTGGAAACACCATATATTTT,CASSFPWGLGGNTIYF
NA,TRBV11-2,NA,TRBJ1-2,16,TGTGCCAGCAGCTTAACCCCCAACTCAGGTTCGGATGGCTACACCTTC,CASSLTPNSGSDGYTF
NA,TRBV10-2,NA,TRBJ2-5,12,TGCGCCAGCAGGGACTCTCAAGAGACCCAGTACTTC,CASRDSQETQYF
NA,TRBV5-6,NA,TRBJ1-1,12,TGTGCCAGCAGCTTGTGGGCAGGGCAAGCTTTCTTT,CASSLWAGQAFF
NA,TRBV7-2,NA,TRBJ1-1,15,TGTGCCAGCACCTTGGGGCAGGGGTCGAGCGTAGAAGCTTTCTTT,CASTLGQGSSVEAFF
NA,TRBV15,NA,TRBJ2-7,16,TGTGCCACCAGCAGAGATCCTAACAGGCCCGACCGCGAGCAGTACTTC,CATSRDPNRPDREQYF
NA,TRBV4-1,NA,TRBJ2-4,17,TGCGCCAGCAGCCTTCTTAGGGCTCGAGACAGGCCCAACATTCAGTACTTC,CASSLLRARDRPNIQYF
few,TRBV30,TRBD1,TRBJ1-2,14,TGTGCCTGGAGTCTCAAACAGGGGTCGGGTGGCTACACCTTC,CAWSLKQGSGGYTF
NA,TRBV4-3,NA,TRBJ2-7,15,TGCGCCAGCAGCCGCTCGAAGGGGCTAGTCCCCGAGCAGTACTTC,CASSRSKGLVPEQYF
NA,TRBV20-1,NA,TRBJ1-2,10,TGCAGTGCTCCCTATTATGGCTACACCTTC,CSAPYYGYTF
NA,TRBV2,NA,TRBJ1-2,13,TGTGCCAGCAGTGTAGGAGGGTCCTATGGCTACACCTTC,CASSVGGSYGYTF
NA,TRBV7-9,NA,TRBJ1-3,15,TGTGCCAGCAGCCCCCAGGGCACCTCTGGAAACACCATATATTTT,CASSPQGTSGNTIYF
NA,TRBV6-5,TRBD1,TRBJ1-5,14,TGTGCCAGTAGGGACAGCGATAGCAATCAGCCCCAGCATTTT,CASRDSDSNQPQHF
NA,TRBV19,NA,TRBJ2-3,15,TGTGCCAGTAGCCGGGCAACCGGGGTAACAGATACGCAGTATTTT,CASSRATGVTDTQYF
NA,TRBV4-1,NA,TRBJ1-5,17,TGCGCCAGCAGCCAATTTGTGTCGGACAGTAGCAATCAGCCCCAGCATTTT,CASSQFVSDSSNQPQHF
NA,TRBV28,TRBD1,TRBJ1-2,17,TGTGCCAGCAGTCCGGGACAGGGTTTTGAGGGTAACTATGGCTACACCTTC,CASSPGQGFEGNYGYTF
once,TRBV7-9,NA,TRBJ1-1,16,TGTGCCAGCAGCTCGGTTCAGGGGCTCCCGAACACTGAAGCTTTCTTT,CASSSVQGLPNTEAFF
NA,TRBV27,TRBD2,TRBJ2-1,16,TGTGCCAGCAGTCCAATGGGACTAGCGGGAGGGGATGAGCAGTTCTTC,CASSPMGLAGGDEQFF
NA,TRBV9,TRBD1,TRBJ1-3,15,TGTGCCAGCAGCGCTCTAGGGGGCCCCGGGGCCACCATATATTTT,CASSALGGPGATIYF
NA,TRBV7-3,NA,TRBJ2-1,13,TGTGCCAGCAGCCCGCCAGGCAACAATGAGCAGTTCTTC,CASSPPGNNEQFF
NA,TRBV15,TRBD1,TRBJ1-2,17,TGTGCCACCAGCAGAGGACTTTGGGACAGGGATGGTCATGGCTACACCTTC,CATSRGLWDRDGHGYTF
NA,TRBV27,NA,TRBJ1-1,13,TGTGCCAGCAGGAGGCTAACAAACACTGAAGCTTTCTTT,CASRRLTNTEAFF
once,TRBV7-6,TRBD1,TRBJ2-7,13,TGTGCCAGCAGCCCGCGGGACAGGGGCGAGCAGTACTTC,CASSPRDRGEQYF
NA,TRBV7-9,NA,TRBJ2-5,11,TGTGCCAGCAGTCTACAGGAGACCCAGTACTTC,CASSLQETQYF
once,TRBV13,TRBD1,TRBJ1-3,13,TGTGCCAGCGCAGGACAGGCTGGAAACACCATATATTTT,CASAGQAGNTIYF
NA,TRBV7-9,NA,TRBJ1-5,14,TGTGCCAGCAGCTTATCGGAGGGGAGTCAGCCCCAGCATTTT,CASSLSEGSQPQHF
NA,TRBV10-3,NA,TRBJ2-7,14,TGTGCCATCAGCCTCCAGACAGTGGGATACGAGCAGTACTTC,CAISLQTVGYEQYF
NA,TRBV5-1,TRBD1,TRBJ1-4,14,TGCGCCAGCAGCCCGGGGACAGGTGATGAAAAACTGTTTTTT,CASSPGTGDEKLFF
NA,TRBV27,NA,TRBJ1-4,14,TGTGCCAGCAGGAATCAGGGAACTAATGAAAAACTGTTTTTT,CASRNQGTNEKLFF
NA,TRBV27,TRBD2,TRBJ2-7,15,TGTGCCAGCAGTTTATCTAGCGGGGGATCCTACGAGCAGTACTTC,CASSLSSGGSYEQYF
few,TRBV2,NA,TRBJ1-3,12,TGTGCCAGACAGATCTCTGGAAACACCATATATTTT,CARQISGNTIYF
NA,TRBV12-5,NA,TRBJ2-3,14,TGTGCTAGTGTCCTGACTACTCTCACAGATACGCAGTATTTT,CASVLTTLTDTQYF
NA,TRBV29-1,TRBD1,TRBJ2-3,15,TGCAGCGTTATTACAGGGGGCATGGGCACAGATACGCAGTATTTT,CSVITGGMGTDTQYF
NA,TRBV27,TRBD1,TRBJ1-2,15,TGTGCCAGCAGTCGTAACCCAGGGGACAGCTATGGCTACACCTTC,CASSRNPGDSYGYTF
NA,TRBV28,NA,TRBJ1-2,18,TGTGCCAGCAGTTTAGCCCCTCGCCCGGGTCGTCGCCTCTATGGCTACACCTTC,CASSLAPRPGRRLYGYTF
NA,TRBV6-5,NA,TRBJ1-2,13,TGTGCCAGCAGTGTAGCGGACACCTATGGCTACACCTTC,CASSVADTYGYTF
NA,TRBV30,NA,TRBJ1-4,13,TGTGCCTGGAGTAATTGGTACATCGAAAAACTGTTTTTT,CAWSNWYIEKLFF
once,TRBV7-9,NA,TRBJ1-1,13,TGTGCCAGCAGCCCAAATGATAGGGGAGAAGCTTTCTTT,CASSPNDRGEAFF
NA,TRBV7-3,TRBD1,TRBJ1-2,13,TGTGCCAGCAGGGGGACAGGGGACTATGGCTACACCTTC,CASRGTGDYGYTF
NA,TRBV7-2,NA,TRBJ2-1,14,TGTGCCAGCCAGGGGGTGGGGGGTTACAATGAGCAGTTCTTC,CASQGVGGYNEQFF